These 15 T cell receptor beta chains share one sample of origin, sequenced in a study of blood T cell repertoires in COVID-19. Sequenced by immunoSEQ multiplex PCR; TCRdb stores in-frame clones only, minus some. The table includes roughly 32,000 clones, around 85% detected once. The source material was peripheral blood. These receptors all come from an elderly man with active COVID-19.

The chain is built from TRBV24-1 and TRBJ2-2; a weak D match, TRBD2 (6 bases). CDR3 size: 14 residues. Trimming pared 9 bases from V and 0 bases from J, leaving 10 bases between. Germline values: CDR1 KGHDR, CDR2 SFDVKD. The CDR3 DNA follows: TGTGCCACCGGCGGGACCCCGAACACCGGGGAGCTGTTTTTT. Amino acid sequence: CATGGTPNTGELFF.

As DNA, the CDR3 is TGTGCCAGCAGAATGGGACTAGCGGTATCCTACGAGCAGTACTTC. Amino acids: CASRMGLAVSYEQYF. The chain combines TRBV6-6 with TRBJ2-7, with 11 bases fitting TRBD2. Per the germline V gene, CDR1 is MNHNY and CDR2 is SVGAGI (reference sequence). Trimming took 6 bases from V and 1 from J; bases not matched to a gene: 5. The CDR3 runs 15 residues.

This chain uses TRBV10-3 with TRBJ1-4; maybe TRBD1 (5 bases). The CDR3 contains 16 residues. Germline CDR1 ENHRY, CDR2 SYGVKD. V was cut by 3 bases and J by 6 bases, with 17 bases left in between. The CDR3 DNA is TGTGCCATCAGTGAAGAACGGGCAGGGTTTTATGAAAAACTGTTTTTT. It is translated as CAISEERAGFYEKLFF.

V and J are TRBV5-5 and TRBJ1-2, with D perhaps TRBD1 (6 bases). The germline gives CDR1 SGHKS, CDR2 YYEKEE (reference sequence). This CDR3 contains 13 residues. V gave up 3 bases and J gave up 5 bases, with 11 bases separating them. In DNA, the CDR3 is TGTGCCAGCAGCTCGGACAGTCGATATGGCTACACCTTC. Its translation: CASSSDSRYGYTF.

The chain combines TRBV4-1 with TRBJ1-5; D is uncertain. Trimming took 0 bases from V and 0 from J, leaving 6 bases between them. Germline lookup yields CDR1 MGHRA and CDR2 YSYEKL. CDR3 length: 15 residues. The CDR3 DNA is TGCGCCAGCAGCCAAGACCCTTATAGCAATCAGCCCCAGCATTTT. Protein: CASSQDPYSNQPQHF.

The V call is TRBV28, the J call TRBJ2-7; D uncertain. Germline CDR1 reads MDHEN; CDR2 reads SYDVKM. Trimming removed 10 bases at V and 3 bases at J, with 10 bases between. The CDR3 runs to 11 residues. The CDR3 sequence: CATLRNYEQYF. The CDR3, as DNA: TGTGCCACCCTACGTAACTACGAGCAGTACTTC.

V usage is TRBV6-5 and J usage is TRBJ2-2; D is possibly TRBD2 (6 bases). CDR1 and CDR2 from the germline V gene are MNHEY and SVGAGI. V shed 8 bases and J shed 3 bases, with 13 bases lying between them. The CDR3 covers 14 residues. The CDR3 region has the DNA TGTGCCAGCTTTGGACTACCGGACACCGGGGAGCTGTTTTTT. It encodes CASFGLPDTGELFF.

The chain uses TRBV4-1 and TRBJ2-7; the match to TRBD1 covers 7 bases. V shed 0 bases, J shed 6 bases, and the junction held 14 bases outside the gene matches. Germline values: CDR1 MGHRA, CDR2 YSYEKL. This CDR3 contains 17 residues. The CDR3 DNA follows: TGCGCCAGCAGCCAAGATACCCTCTCACAGGGGCTCGGCGAGCAGTACTTC. It translates to CASSQDTLSQGLGEQYF.

The rearrangement links TRBV12-5 to TRBJ2-5; 10 nucleotides align to TRBD1. Germline values: CDR1 LGHNT, CDR2 FRNRAP. Trimming took 6 bases from V and 5 from J; bases not matched to a gene: 9. CDR3 length: 15 residues. The CDR3 loop is CASGRWTGGGETQYF. The CDR3 nucleotides are TGTGCTAGTGGACGCTGGACAGGGGGAGGGGAGACCCAGTACTTC.

The rearrangement uses TRBV5-1 and TRBJ2-3, with 10 positions matching TRBD2. Germline-derived CDR1 and CDR2 are SGHRS and YFSETQ. The CDR3 is made up of 15 amino acids. V dropped 4 bases and J dropped 6; count of bases not matched to a gene: 8. CDR3 in amino acids: CASSPSGGAGDTQYF. Written as DNA, the CDR3 is TGCGCCAGCAGCCCGAGCGGGGGGGCTGGCGATACGCAGTATTTT. The variable domain in full, completed from reference TRBV5-1 and TRBJ2-3, reads KAGVTQTPRYLIKTRGQQVTLSCSPISGHRSVSWYQQTPGQGLQFLFEYFSETQRNKGNFPGRFSGRQFSNSRSEMNVSTLELGDSALYLCASSPSGGAGDTQYFGPGTRLTVL.

The V call is TRBV14, the J call TRBJ2-5; 7 nucleotides align to TRBD2. This CDR3 has 13 amino acids. CDR1 SGHDN and CDR2 FVKESK come from the germline V gene. V gave up 3 bases and J gave up 6 bases; unmatched junction bases: 4. The CDR3 region has the DNA TGTGCCAGCAGCCAGGGGCGGGGGAAGACCCAGTACTTC. Translated: CASSQGRGKTQYF. Complete variable domain (other parts from reference TRBV14 and TRBJ2-5): EAGVTQFPSHSVIEKGQTVTLRCDPISGHDNLYWYRRVMGKEIKFLLHFVKESKQDESGMPNNRFLAERTGGTYSTLKVQPAELEDSGVYFCASSQGRGKTQYFGPGTRLLVL.

V usage is TRBV27 and J usage is TRBJ1-1, with D perhaps TRBD1 (5 bases). CDR1 and CDR2 from the germline V gene are MNHEY and SMNVEV (reference sequence). CDR3 length equals 14 residues. The germline V and J ends were trimmed by 4 bases and 0 bases, with 9 bases remaining between them. This CDR3 reads CASSSDSLNTEAFF. CDR3 DNA sequence: TGTGCCAGCAGTTCAGACAGTCTGAACACTGAAGCTTTCTTT.

The chain joins TRBV10-3 to TRBJ1-2; possible D gene TRBD1, 5 bases. The CDR3 sequence is 16 residues long. V was pared by 2 bases and J by 3 bases, with 16 bases between. Germline-derived CDR1 and CDR2 are ENHRY and SYGVKD. The CDR3 DNA is TGTGCCATCAGTGAGAATTTCCTCAGGGTAGACTATGGCTACACCTTC. Protein product: CAISENFLRVDYGYTF.

The V and J genes are TRBV7-2 and TRBJ1-1; unclear D gene. V dropped 0 bases and J dropped 1 base, with 9 bases sitting between them. The CDR3 has 15 amino acids. Germline V gene sequence: CDR1 SGHTA, CDR2 FQGNSA. The CDR3 reads CASSLAPHTNTEAFF. The CDR3 DNA reads as TGTGCCAGCAGCTTAGCCCCACATACGAACACTGAAGCTTTCTTT.

The CDR3 DNA follows: TGTGCCATCAGTGAACAGGGATCGTATAATTCACCCCTCCACTTT. Translation: CAISEQGSYNSPLHF. The gene calls are TRBV10-3 and TRBJ1-6, with D possibly matching TRBD1 (6 bases). Between the trimmed V and J ends, which lost 3 bases and 4 bases, there was a span of 10 bases. In germline, CDR1 is ENHRY, CDR2 SYGVKD. The CDR3 covers 15 residues.